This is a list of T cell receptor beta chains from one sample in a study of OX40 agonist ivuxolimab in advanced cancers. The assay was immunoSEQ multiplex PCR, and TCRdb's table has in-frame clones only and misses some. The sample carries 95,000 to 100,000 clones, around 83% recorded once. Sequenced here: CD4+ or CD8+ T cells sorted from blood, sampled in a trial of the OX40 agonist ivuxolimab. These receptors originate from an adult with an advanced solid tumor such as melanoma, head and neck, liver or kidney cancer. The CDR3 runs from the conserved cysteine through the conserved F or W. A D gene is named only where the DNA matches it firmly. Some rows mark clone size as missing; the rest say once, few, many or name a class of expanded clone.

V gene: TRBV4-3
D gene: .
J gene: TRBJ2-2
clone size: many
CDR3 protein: CASSQGVSGNTGELFF
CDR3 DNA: TGCGCCAGCAGCCAAGGGGTATCGGGTAACACCGGGGAGCTGTTTTTT

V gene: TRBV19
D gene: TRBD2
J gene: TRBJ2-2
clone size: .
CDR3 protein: CASKVGGANTGELFF
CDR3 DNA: TGTGCCAGTAAAGTGGGAGGGGCGAACACCGGGGAGCTGTTTTTT

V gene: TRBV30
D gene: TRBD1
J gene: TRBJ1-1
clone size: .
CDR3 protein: CAWSPTGQMNTEAFF
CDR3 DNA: TGTGCCTGGAGTCCGACAGGGCAAATGAACACTGAAGCTTTCTTT

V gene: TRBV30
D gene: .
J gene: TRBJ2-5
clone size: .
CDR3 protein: CAWSDPPGTRETQYF
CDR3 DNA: TGTGCCTGGAGTGACCCTCCCGGGACGCGAGAGACCCAGTACTTC

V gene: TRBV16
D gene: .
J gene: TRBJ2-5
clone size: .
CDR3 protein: CASSQRQGQGEETQYF
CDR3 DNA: TGTGCCAGCAGCCAACGTCAGGGGCAGGGCGAAGAGACCCAGTACTTC

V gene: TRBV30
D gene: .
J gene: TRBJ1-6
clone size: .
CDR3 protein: CAWSSGPSYNSPLHF
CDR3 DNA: TGTGCCTGGAGTTCGGGACCCTCCTATAATTCACCCCTCCACTTT

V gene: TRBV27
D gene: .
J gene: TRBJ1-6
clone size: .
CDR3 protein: CAHTGGISYNSPLHF
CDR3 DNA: TGTGCCCACACGGGAGGGATTTCCTATAATTCACCCCTCCACTTT

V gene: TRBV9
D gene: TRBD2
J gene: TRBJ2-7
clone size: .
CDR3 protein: CASSPGTSGRNYEQYF
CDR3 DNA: TGTGCCAGCAGCCCTGGGACTAGCGGGAGGAACTACGAGCAGTACTTC

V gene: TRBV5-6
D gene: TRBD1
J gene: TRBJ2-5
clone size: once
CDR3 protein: CASSLRTGGAETQYF
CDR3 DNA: TGTGCCAGCAGCCTTCGGACAGGGGGCGCCGAGACCCAGTACTTC

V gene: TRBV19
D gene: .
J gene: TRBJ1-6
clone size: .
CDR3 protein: CAPPRDTLSPLHF
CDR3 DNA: TGTGCCCCCCCCCGGGACACCCTTTCACCCCTCCACTTT

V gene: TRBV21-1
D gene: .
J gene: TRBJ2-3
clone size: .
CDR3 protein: CASRWTCAQYF
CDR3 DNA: TGTGCCAGCAGATGGACGTGTGCGCAGTATTTT

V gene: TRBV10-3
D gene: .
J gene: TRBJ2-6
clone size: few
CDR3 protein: CAISESGVGANVLTF
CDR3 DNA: TGTGCCATCAGTGAGTCGGGGGTTGGGGCCAACGTCCTGACTTTC

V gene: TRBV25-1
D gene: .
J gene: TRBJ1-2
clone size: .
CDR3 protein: CASSEPPYGYTF
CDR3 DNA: TGTGCCAGCAGTGAACCCCCCTATGGCTACACCTTC

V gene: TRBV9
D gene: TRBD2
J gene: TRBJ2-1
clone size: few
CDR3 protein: CASNPSGYNEQFF
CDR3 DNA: TGTGCCAGCAACCCTAGCGGGTACAATGAGCAGTTCTTC

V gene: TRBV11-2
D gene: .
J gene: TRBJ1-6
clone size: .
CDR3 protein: CASTLRDVRDSPLHF
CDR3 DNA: TGTGCCAGCACCCTTAGGGACGTGAGGGATTCACCCCTCCACTTT

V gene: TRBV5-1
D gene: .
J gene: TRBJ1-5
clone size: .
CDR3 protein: CASSLTSGSNQPQHF
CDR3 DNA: TGCGCCAGCAGCCTGACCAGTGGAAGCAATCAGCCCCAGCATTTT

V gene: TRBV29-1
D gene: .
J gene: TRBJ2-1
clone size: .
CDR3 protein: CSGGINEQFF
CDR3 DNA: TGCAGCGGAGGCATCAATGAGCAGTTCTTC

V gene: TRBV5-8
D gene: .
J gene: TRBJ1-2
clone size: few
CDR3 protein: CASRVAGNYGYTF
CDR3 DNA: TGTGCCAGCAGAGTTGCAGGGAACTATGGCTACACCTTC

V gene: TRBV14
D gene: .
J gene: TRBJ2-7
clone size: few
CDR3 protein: CASSQGVRRGLSYEQYF
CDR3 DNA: TGTGCCAGCAGCCAAGGAGTGCGACGGGGGCTTTCCTACGAGCAGTACTTC

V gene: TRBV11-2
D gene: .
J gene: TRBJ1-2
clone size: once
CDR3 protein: CASSLEIASHYGYTF
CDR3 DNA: TGTGCCAGCAGCTTAGAGATAGCCTCCCACTATGGCTACACCTTC

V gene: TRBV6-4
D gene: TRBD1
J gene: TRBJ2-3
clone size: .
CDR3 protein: CASSLSPQGGADTQYF
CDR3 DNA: TGTGCCAGCAGTCTCTCCCCACAGGGGGGCGCAGATACGCAGTATTTT

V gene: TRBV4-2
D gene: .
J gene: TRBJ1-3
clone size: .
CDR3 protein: CASSFSRYSGNTIYF
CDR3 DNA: TGTGCCAGCAGCTTTTCCCGATACTCTGGAAACACCATATATTTT

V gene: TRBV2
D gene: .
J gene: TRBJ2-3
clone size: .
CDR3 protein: CASTRHNTDTQYF
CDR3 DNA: TGTGCCAGCACCCGGCACAACACAGATACGCAGTATTTT